The next 22 T cell receptor beta chains were all read from a single sample in a study of molecular identifiers for immune sequencing clone quantification. TCRdb passed the PCR reads through MiXCR, listing each CDR3 protein once. The table has hundreds of thousands of distinct CDR3 sequences, roughly 21% seen once. The material sequenced was naive CD8+ T cells from blood, with Jurkat cell RNA spiked in. This sample's subset: FACS-sorted CD8+CD4-CCR7+CD45RA+ naive T cells. The source is a human donor in good health. Some libraries in this study had Jurkat cell RNA spiked in.

The sample holds one count of this clonotype. This may be a read error, as it is one base from a much larger clone. CDR3 DNA: TGTGCCAGCAGCTACGGGTCCGATGAGCAGTCCTTC. It is translated as CASSYGSDEQSF. The rearrangement links TRBV5-6 to TRBJ2-1, with D unclear. This CDR3 has 12 amino acids. Germline lookup yields CDR1 SGHDT and CDR2 YYEEEE. The variable domain in full, completed from reference TRBV5-6 and TRBJ2-1, reads DAGVTQSPTHLIKTRGQQVTLRCSPKSGHDTVSWYQQALGQGPQFIFQYYEEEERQRGNFPDRFSGHQFPNYSSELNVNALLLGDSALYLCASSYGSDEQSFGPGTRLTVL.

The V gene is TRBV4-1, the J gene TRBJ2-5; D may be TRBD1 (5 bases). Trimming removed 4 bases at V and 3 bases at J, with 12 bases between. Germline V gene lookup returns CDR1 MGHRA and CDR2 YSYEKL. This CDR3 is built from 14 residues. Written as DNA, the CDR3 is TGCGCCAGCAGCCGAGTGGGCAGGGAAGAGACCCAGTACTTC. Protein: CASSRVGREETQYF.

This clonotype was recorded many times. V gene TRBV3-1 combines with J gene TRBJ1-5, with D possibly being TRBD1 (5 bases). Trimming removed 1 base from V and 10 bases from J, with 11 bases in between. The CDR3 consists of 13 residues. Germline-derived CDR1 and CDR2 are LGHDT and YNNKEL (reference sequence). Here the CDR3 reads CASSQVAGGPQHF. CDR3 DNA sequence: TGTGCCAGCAGCCAAGTTGCTGGGGGACCCCAGCATTTT.

With regard to this clonotype: Possible read error: a much larger clone is one base away. This sequence joins TRBV10-1 and TRBJ2-1; the D is unclear. Trimming pared 7 bases from V and 1 base from J, leaving 11 bases between. Germline V gene lookup returns CDR1 WNHNN and CDR2 SYGVQD (reference sequence). The CDR3 is made up of 14 amino acids. CDR3 coding DNA: TGCGCCAGCAATCCATATGGTTCCTACAATGAGCAGTTCTTC. Translation gives CASNPYGSYNEQFF.

A note on this clonotype: This may be a read error, as it is one base from a much larger clone. J is TRBJ2-1 and V is TRBV30; no firm D call. This CDR3 comprises 15 residues. The germline V and J ends were trimmed by 4 bases and 2 bases, with 15 bases remaining between them. Germline V gene lookup returns CDR1 GTSNPN and CDR2 SVGIG (reference sequence). The CDR3 DNA reads as TGTGCCTGGACCCCGGCAAGTTTCACCTACAATGAGCAGTTCTTC. Translating it yields CAWTPASFTYNEQFF. Based on the CDR3 plus reference TRBV30 and TRBJ2-1, the full variable domain is SQTIHQWPATLVQPVGSPLSLECTVEGTSNPNLYWYRQAAGRGLQLLFYSVGIGQISSEVPQNLSASRPQDRQFILSSKKLLLSDSGFYLCAWTPASFTYNEQFFGPGTRLTVL.

This clonotype appeared many times. This chain joins TRBV5-1 and TRBJ2-7; D uncertain. V was cut by 0 bases and J by 3 bases, with 10 bases left in between. Germline CDR1 is SGHRS and CDR2 is YFSETQ. The CDR3 length is 14 residues. CDR3 sequence: CASSLARMGYEQYF. The CDR3 nucleotides are TGCGCCAGCAGCTTGGCCCGGATGGGCTACGAGCAGTACTTC.

This clonotype was counted ten times or more. The genes are TRBV6-5 and TRBJ2-7; 7 bases are a match to TRBD2. The CDR3 is 13 residues long. Germline CDR1 MNHEY, CDR2 SVGAGI. V shed 2 bases, J shed 6 bases, and the junction held 4 bases outside the gene matches. CDR3 protein: CASSYAKRGEQYF. For the CDR3, the DNA is TGTGCCAGCAGTTACGCCAAGCGGGGCGAGCAGTACTTC.

In this sample, this clonotype turned up many times. The genes are TRBV11-2 and TRBJ2-5; 7 bases align to TRBD1. V lost 3 bases and J lost 2; bases outside the gene matches: 6. This CDR3 comprises 15 residues. Germline V gene sequence: CDR1 SGHAT, CDR2 FQNNGV. CDR3 bases: TGTGCCAGCAGCTTTGGGGACAGCTTACAAGAGACCCAGTACTTC. As protein: CASSFGDSLQETQYF.

Concerning this clonotype itself: One base away lies a much larger clone, so this may be a sequencing read error. J is TRBJ2-5 and V is TRBV5-6; 11 positions match TRBD1. Looked up from germline, CDR1 is SGHDT and CDR2 is YYEEEE. The CDR3 extends over 15 amino acids. CDR3 amino acids: CACSGGQGDQETQYF. The DNA for the CDR3 is TGTGCCTGCAGCGGGGGACAGGGGGATCAAGAGACCCAGTACTTC.

This clonotype was detected ten times or more. The gene calls are TRBV12-3 or TRBV12-4 and TRBJ2-3; TRBD1 might be the D (5 bases). Trimming stripped 6 bases from V and 4 bases from J, with 23 bases between. CDR3 size: 17 residues. CDR3 residues: CASRLRLGPRRADTQYF. The CDR3 DNA follows: TGTGCCAGCAGGCTCCGGCTGGGTCCCCGCAGGGCAGATACGCAGTATTTT.

The chain recombines TRBV30 with TRBJ1-3; no clear D gene. The CDR3 spans 13 residues. Trimming took off 2 bases at V and 0 bases at J, with 5 bases between the two ends. The germline V gene encodes CDR1 GTSNPN and CDR2 SVGIG (reference sequence). The CDR3 DNA follows: TGTGCCTGGAGTCTGACCTCTGGAAACACCATATATTTT. Translation gives CAWSLTSGNTIYF.

To note about this clonotype: This may be a read error: a much more frequent sequence differs by one nucleotide. The genes are TRBV20-1 and TRBJ2-7, with D unclear. Per the germline V gene, CDR1 is DFQATT and CDR2 is SNEGSKA (reference sequence). CDR3 size: 15 residues. The ends were cut back, 5 bases at V and 0 bases at J, with 17 bases in the middle. The CDR3 here is CSALDPGPTSYEQYF. CDR3 DNA: TGCAGTGCTTTGGACCCCGGGCCGACCTCCTACGAGCAGTACTTC.

The table lists this clonotype with many counts. The genes are TRBV7-3 and TRBJ2-1; D is possibly TRBD1 (5 bases). The length of the CDR3 is 13 residues. Germline V gene sequence: CDR1 SGHTA, CDR2 FQGTGA. V lost 3 bases and J 5 bases, leaving 8 bases between the germline ends. CDR3 nucleotides: TGTGCCAGCAGCTTCCGACAGAACAATGAGCAGTTCTTC. Protein product: CASSFRQNNEQFF.

On this clonotype itself: A read error may be the cause here, since a much bigger clone is one base away. The rearrangement uses TRBV28 and TRBJ1-4, with TRBD1 as a possible D gene (6 bases). Germline V lookup: CDR1 MDHEN, CDR2 SYDVKM. The V end was cut by 4 bases, the J end by 3 bases, with 15 bases between. The CDR3 totals 16 residues. The CDR3 nucleotides are TGTGCCAGCAGTTCAAGACAGGAGGTAGCTAATGAAAAACTGTTTTTT. Translating it yields CASSSRQEVANEKLFF. The complete variable domain, with remaining parts taken from reference TRBV28 and TRBJ1-4, reads DVKVTQSSRYLVKRTGEKVFLECVQDMDHENMFWYRQDPGLGLRLIYFSYDVKMKEKGDIPEGYSVSREKKERFSLILESASTNQTSMYLCASSSRQEVANEKLFFGSGTQLSVL.

Notes on this clonotype: This may be a read error: a much more frequent sequence differs by one nucleotide. The V and J genes are TRBV18 and TRBJ1-2; no clear D gene. In germline, CDR1 is KGHSH, CDR2 LQKENI. This CDR3 is 11 amino acids long. CDR3 coding DNA: TGTGCCAGCTCACGACTTGATGGCTACCCCTTC. As protein: CASSRLDGYPF.

This clonotype was seen ten or more times. This chain connects TRBV7-2 to TRBJ2-5, with 8 bases that match TRBD2. The germline gives CDR1 SGHTA, CDR2 FQGNSA. Germline trimming cut 3 bases from V and 3 bases from J; bases unmatched to any gene: 15. The CDR3 is made up of 18 amino acids. The CDR3 DNA reads TGTGCCAGCAGCTTTCATATAGCGGGGAATCCCGGAGAAGAGACCCAGTACTTC. It yields the protein CASSFHIAGNPGEETQYF.

Note on this clonotype: A much larger clone differs from this one at a single base, so this may be a read error. This CDR3 is missing its conserved last phenylalanine or tryptophan, likely due to a read error. The chain uses TRBV7-9 and TRBJ2-1; 13 nucleotides line up with TRBD2. The CDR3 spans 16 residues. CDR1 SEHNR and CDR2 FQNEAQ come from the germline V gene (reference sequence). The trim removed 5 bases at V and 2 bases at J, leaving 3 bases unmatched. CDR3 protein: CASSVTSGRTYNEQFS. For the CDR3, the DNA is TGTGCCAGCAGCGTGACTAGCGGGAGGACCTACAATGAGCAGTTCTCC.

There are a few counts of this clonotype. V gene TRBV2 combines with J gene TRBJ1-2; 8 bases fit TRBD1. From germline, CDR1 is SNHLY and CDR2 FYNNEI. J was trimmed by 0 bases and V by 6 bases; bases with no gene match: 3. The CDR3 runs 14 residues. CDR3 sequence reads: CASRGTGPNYGYTF. The CDR3 nucleotides are TGTGCCAGCAGGGGGACAGGTCCTAACTATGGCTACACCTTC. The full variable domain, its missing parts supplied by reference TRBV2 and TRBJ1-2, is EPEVTQTPSHQVTQMGQEVILRCVPISNHLYFYWYRQILGQKVEFLVSFYNNEISEKSEIFDDQFSVERPDGSNFTLKIRSTKLEDSAMYFCASRGTGPNYGYTFGSGTRLTVV.

This clonotype showed up many times. The chain employs TRBV28 and TRBJ2-7; D remains unclear. V dropped 4 bases and J dropped 6 bases, with 10 bases sitting between them. The germline V gene has CDR1 MDHEN and CDR2 SYDVKM. The CDR3 totals 12 residues. The CDR3, as DNA: TGTGCCAGCAGTTCTCTGGTGGGCGAGCAGTACTTC. Its translation is CASSSLVGEQYF.

This clonotype was counted a few times. V usage is TRBV4-1 and J usage is TRBJ2-2; either TRBD1 or TRBD2 may fit D (7 bases each). The CDR3 is made up of 16 amino acids. CDR1 is MGHRA, CDR2 YSYEKL, per germline. V dropped 2 bases and J dropped 4 bases, with 14 bases sitting between them. This chain's CDR3 is CASSQREGAGTGELFF. Here the CDR3 DNA reads TGCGCCAGCAGCCAAAGGGAGGGGGCGGGCACCGGGGAGCTGTTTTTT.

In the case of this clonotype: Possible read error: a much larger clone is one base away. The CDR3 loop is CVSSLTSGGTYEQYF. The DNA of the CDR3 is TGTGTCAGCAGCCTAACTAGCGGGGGGACCTACGAGCAGTACTTC. The rearrangement links TRBV7-9 to TRBJ2-7, with 12 bases matching TRBD2. CDR1 and CDR2 from the germline V gene are SEHNR and FQNEAQ (reference sequence). The CDR3 totals 15 residues.

This clonotype has only a few counts. The genes are TRBV7-7 and TRBJ2-5; D might be TRBD2 (6 bases). CDR1 SSHAT and CDR2 FNYEAQ come from the germline V gene (reference sequence). V was pared by 0 bases and J by 14 bases, with 25 bases between. The CDR3 extends over 16 amino acids. The CDR3: CASSLAERSGVFRVYF. CDR3 DNA sequence: TGTGCCAGCAGCTTAGCCGAGAGGTCGGGAGTTTTTCGGGTATACTTC.